Given below is one TCR beta chain in context. Its matching antigen is unknown. This was a survey-level run. The repertoire was sequenced with immunoSEQ multiplex PCR; TCRdb's copy has only in-frame clones and lacks some. This sample has some 35,000 clones, with 69% found just once. The data were obtained in a study of STAT5B mutations in CD4+ large granular lymphocyte leukemia. For the study at large: Among healthy donors, a particular HLA allele went with more CDR3 'QG' motifs.

Study-wide results and limits: The CD4+ versus CD8+ T-LGLL clonality difference may reflect limited sample size. About 25% of private leukemic clonotypes occurred rarely in other patients' non-leukemic repertoires.

The sequenced sample consisted of CD4+ T cells from blood buffy coats. This TCR was recovered from a human donor in good health.

CDR3 nucleotide sequence: TGTGCCAGCAGCCCCTGGGGACAGAGCACAGATACGCAGTATTTT. It is translated as CASSPWGQSTDTQYF. The gene calls are TRBV9 and TRBJ2-3; 7 bases map to TRBD1. The CDR3 length is 15 residues. With V trimmed by 4 bases and J by 0 bases, 5 bases remained unmatched. Germline CDR1 and CDR2: SGDLS and YYNGEE.